Shown below are 15 T cell receptor beta chains from a single sample sequenced in a study of shared clonotypes between healthy human individuals. TCRdb keeps only in-frame clones here, not all; method: immunoSEQ multiplex PCR. The sample yields about 600,000 clones, around 97% seen once. The sample consisted of naive CD4+ T cells sorted from blood. Sample subset: CD45RA+ positively selected. The source is a woman aged 25-40 years in good health.

The chain has TRBV11-2 and TRBJ1-1; tentatively, D is TRBD1 (5 bases). V lost 5 bases and J 4 bases, leaving 14 bases between the germline ends. The germline V gene has CDR1 SGHAT and CDR2 FQNNGV. CDR3 length equals 14 residues. Here the CDR3 reads CASSPRAGGTEAFF. Here the CDR3 DNA reads TGTGCCAGCAGCCCCCGGGCGGGGGGCACTGAAGCTTTCTTT.

This chain links TRBV28 with TRBJ1-2, with 9 bases that match TRBD1. CDR1 and CDR2 from the germline V gene are MDHEN and SYDVKM. The CDR3 runs to 13 residues. The V gene end was trimmed by 6 bases and the J gene end by 6 bases; junction bases not matched to a gene: 5. The DNA of the CDR3 is TGTGCCAGCAGGACACAGGGGGCTCATGGCTACACCTTC. Amino acids: CASRTQGAHGYTF.

This clone was seen a single time. The genes are TRBV6-5 and TRBJ1-2, with 7 nucleotides matching TRBD1. The CDR3 contains 14 residues. In germline, CDR1 is MNHEY, CDR2 SVGAGI. J lost 4 bases, V lost 4 bases, and 6 bases had no gene match. The CDR3 region has the DNA TGTGCCAGCAGTTGGGGACAGAACGCCTATGGCTACACCTTC. Protein: CASSWGQNAYGYTF.

This clone showed up just once. The chain links TRBV5-4 to TRBJ2-3; perhaps TRBD2 as D (6 bases). CDR3 length equals 15 residues. Trimming shortened V by 1 base and J by 4 bases, and 13 bases separated the two germline ends. Germline V CDR1 and CDR2: SGHNT, YYREEE (reference sequence). The CDR3 loop reads CASSLRISGADTQYF. CDR3 in DNA: TGTGCCAGCAGCTTGAGGATTAGCGGAGCAGATACGCAGTATTTT.

V gene TRBV29-1 combines with J gene TRBJ2-4, with D unresolved. With 5 bases removed from V and 0 bases from J, the gap between germline ends came to 8 bases. CDR1 and CDR2 (germline): SQVTM, ANQGSEA. The CDR3 length is 13 residues. CDR3 nucleotides: TGCAGCGTTTTAGGGCTAGCCAAAAACATTCAGTACTTC. Residues: CSVLGLAKNIQYF.

The chain is built from TRBV7-2 and TRBJ1-2; no clear D gene. In germline, CDR1 is SGHTA, CDR2 FQGNSA. The CDR3 loop spans 15 amino acids. V shed 5 bases and J shed 4 bases, with 17 bases lying between them. The DNA for the CDR3 is TGTGCCAGCAGCCTCAGACCCGACAACTCCTATGGCTACACCTTC. Translating gives CASSLRPDNSYGYTF.

This chain joins TRBV5-5 and TRBJ2-2; TRBD1 is a possible D gene (5 bases). The CDR3 loop spans 15 amino acids. V was pared by 0 bases and J by 3 bases, with 9 bases between. Germline V gene lookup returns CDR1 SGHKS and CDR2 YYEKEE (reference sequence). The CDR3 DNA follows: TGTGCCAGCAGCTTGGTAGGGGCTGACACCGGGGAGCTGTTTTTT. This encodes CASSLVGADTGELFF.

The V call is TRBV19, the J call TRBJ1-5; TRBD1 matches 9 bases. The CDR3 consists of 14 residues. V lost 3 bases to trimming and J lost 6 bases; unmatched junction nucleotides: 3. In germline, CDR1 is LNHDA, CDR2 SQIVND (reference sequence). CDR3 coding DNA: TGTGCCAGTAGTATGACAGGGGGTGGTCAGCCCCAGCATTTT. Protein: CASSMTGGGQPQHF. The variable domain in full, completed from reference TRBV19 and TRBJ1-5, reads DGGITQSPKYLFRKEGQNVTLSCEQNLNHDAMYWYRQDPGQGLRLIYYSQIVNDFQKGDIAEGYSVSREKKESFPLTVTSAQKNPTAFYLCASSMTGGGQPQHFGDGTRLSIL.

The V and J genes are TRBV29-1 and TRBJ2-5; D is unclear. CDR1 SQVTM and CDR2 ANQGSEA come from the germline V gene. CDR3 length: 12 residues. V lost 3 bases, J lost 5 bases, and 10 bases lay in between. This CDR3 reads CSVELAGETQYF. In DNA form, the CDR3 reads TGCAGCGTTGAGTTGGCCGGCGAGACCCAGTACTTC.

This chain links TRBV14 with TRBJ2-7, with D hard to call. Germline V CDR1 and CDR2: SGHDN, FVKESK. The CDR3 length is 14 residues. V was clipped by 0 bases and J by 1 base, with 7 bases between them. In nucleotides, the CDR3 is TGTGCCAGCAGCCAAGATTGGCAGTCCTACGAGCAGTACTTC. This encodes CASSQDWQSYEQYF. The whole variable domain, filled in from reference TRBV14 and TRBJ2-7, reads EAGVTQFPSHSVIEKGQTVTLRCDPISGHDNLYWYRRVMGKEIKFLLHFVKESKQDESGMPNNRFLAERTGGTYSTLKVQPAELEDSGVYFCASSQDWQSYEQYFGPGTRLTVT.

As concerns this clone: Other DNA variants within this sample encode the same CDR3. V and J are TRBV18 and TRBJ2-5; TRBD2 matches 7 bases. Germline-derived CDR1 and CDR2 are KGHSH and LQKENI. V gave up 0 bases and J gave up 5 bases; unmatched junction bases: 0. The CDR3 consists of 13 residues. CDR3 in amino acids: CASSPPGGETQYF. For the CDR3, the DNA is TGTGCCAGCTCACCACCGGGGGGGGAGACCCAGTACTTC.

This clone is a singleton in its sample. This CDR3 reads CASSLKPRQKNTGELFF. The CDR3 region has the DNA TGCGCCAGCAGCTTGAAGCCGAGACAGAAGAACACCGGGGAGCTGTTTTTT. V gene TRBV5-1 combines with J gene TRBJ2-2; possible D gene TRBD1, 5 bases. Germline V gene data show CDR1 as SGHRS and CDR2 as YFSETQ. This CDR3 contains 17 residues. The V end lost 1 base, the J end lost 1 base, and 14 bases lay between the germline ends.

The chain is built from TRBV28 and TRBJ1-5, with D possibly being TRBD1 (5 bases). CDR1 and CDR2 from the germline V gene are MDHEN and SYDVKM. This CDR3 is built from 16 residues. Trimming shortened V by 3 bases and J by 5 bases, and 17 bases separated the two germline ends. The DNA for the CDR3 is TGTGCCAGCAGTTTGCGCAGGGCGGTTTGGGATCAGCCCCAGCATTTT. Translation: CASSLRRAVWDQPQHF. The complete variable domain, with remaining parts taken from reference TRBV28 and TRBJ1-5, reads DVKVTQSSRYLVKRTGEKVFLECVQDMDHENMFWYRQDPGLGLRLIYFSYDVKMKEKGDIPEGYSVSREKKERFSLILESASTNQTSMYLCASSLRRAVWDQPQHFGDGTRLSIL.

This clone occurred once. J is TRBJ2-5 and V is TRBV2; 8 bases line up with TRBD2. The CDR3 loop spans 14 amino acids. Unmatched junction bases numbered 8, after V lost 6 bases and J lost 5 bases. In germline, CDR1 is SNHLY, CDR2 FYNNEI. CDR3 coding DNA: TGTGCCAGCAGCCCGGGACTAGGAGGGGAGACCCAGTACTTC. It encodes CASSPGLGGETQYF.

The chain uses TRBV28 and TRBJ2-1; perhaps D is TRBD1 or TRBD2 (5 bases each). CDR1 MDHEN and CDR2 SYDVKM come from the germline V gene. V was clipped by 6 bases and J by 8 bases, with 17 bases between them. The CDR3 spans 14 residues. Written as DNA, the CDR3 is TGTGCCAGCAGCCCGGGGACCAAATACGATGAGCAGTTCTTC. The encoded protein is CASSPGTKYDEQFF.